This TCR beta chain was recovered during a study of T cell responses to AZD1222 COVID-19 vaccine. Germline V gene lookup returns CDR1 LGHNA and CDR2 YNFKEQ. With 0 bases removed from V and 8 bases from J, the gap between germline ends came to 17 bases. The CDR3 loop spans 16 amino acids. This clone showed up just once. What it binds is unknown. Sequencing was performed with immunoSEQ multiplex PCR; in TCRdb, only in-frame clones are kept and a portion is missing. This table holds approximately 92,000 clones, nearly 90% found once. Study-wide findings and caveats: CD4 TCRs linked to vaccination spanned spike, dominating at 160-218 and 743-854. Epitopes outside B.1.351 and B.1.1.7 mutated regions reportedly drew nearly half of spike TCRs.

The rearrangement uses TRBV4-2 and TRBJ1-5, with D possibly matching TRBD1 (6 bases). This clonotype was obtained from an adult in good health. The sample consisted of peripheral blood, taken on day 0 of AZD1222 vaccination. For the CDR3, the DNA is TGTGCCAGCAGCCAAGATCGGGCAGGGGTTATCGAGCCCCAGCATTTT. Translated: CASSQDRAGVIEPQHF.